Each of the 28 T cell receptor beta chains below was sequenced from the same sample in a study of shared clonotypes between healthy human individuals. Sequencing was performed with immunoSEQ multiplex PCR; in TCRdb, only in-frame clones are kept and a portion is missing. This table holds roughly 720,000 clones, around 90% found once. The source material was memory CD8+ T cells from PBMCs. The subset: CD45RO+ cells pooled with CCR7-negative TemRA cells. The receptor set was obtained from a man between 18 and 35 years old in good health. Some clones in this sample may be carry-over from other donors' samples.

This clone appeared a few times. The chain carries TRBV28 and TRBJ2-7; D uncertain. V lost 2 bases to trimming and J lost 6 bases, with 20 bases between them. Germline assignment: CDR1 MDHEN and CDR2 SYDVKM. This CDR3 comprises 16 residues. The CDR3 sequence: CASSLRSSGNFLEQYF. CDR3 nucleotide sequence: TGTGCCAGCAGTTTACGGTCCAGTGGGAACTTCCTCGAGCAGTACTTC.

This chain uses TRBV4-3 with TRBJ2-7, with D possibly being TRBD2 (5 bases). Trimming removed 1 base from V and 0 bases from J, with 22 bases in between. The CDR3 spans 19 residues. Germline CDR1 is LGHNA and CDR2 is YSLEER. The CDR3 spells CASSQGVKWRTEPSYEQYF. In DNA, the CDR3 is TGCGCCAGCAGCCAAGGGGTCAAGTGGCGGACTGAACCCTCCTACGAGCAGTACTTC.

This clone was detected only once. The J gene is TRBJ2-7, the V gene TRBV29-1, with D tentatively TRBD2 (5 bases). Germline lookup yields CDR1 SQVTM and CDR2 ANQGSEA. V lost 1 base and J 2 bases, leaving 12 bases between the germline ends. CDR3 length equals 14 residues. The CDR3 coding sequence is TGCAGCGTTGAAGGGCGGGTGCCTCCCTACGAGCAGTACTTC. Amino acids: CSVEGRVPPYEQYF.

As regards this clone: Within the sample, other DNA sequences also encode this same CDR3. The rearrangement uses TRBV27 and TRBJ1-1; weak D call: TRBD1 (5 bases). V lost 6 bases to trimming and J lost 4 bases, with 12 bases between them. CDR1 is MNHEY, CDR2 SMNVEV, per germline (reference sequence). The CDR3 is 13 amino acids. CDR3 region: CASSLAGGTEAFF. The CDR3 region has the DNA TGTGCCAGCAGCCTAGCGGGGGGCACTGAAGCTTTCTTT.

This clone has just one count. V gene TRBV7-6 combines with J gene TRBJ2-7; 7 bases line up with TRBD1. The trim removed 6 bases at V and 0 bases at J, leaving 17 bases unmatched. Looked up from germline, CDR1 is SGHVS and CDR2 is FNYEAQ. The length of the CDR3 is 18 residues. The CDR3 spells CASSGNTGTADSSYEQYF. CDR3 nucleotides: TGTGCCAGCAGTGGGAATACGGGGACAGCAGATAGCTCCTACGAGCAGTACTTC.

This chain joins TRBV27 and TRBJ2-7, with D perhaps TRBD2 (5 bases). Germline V gene data show CDR1 as MNHEY and CDR2 as SMNVEV (reference sequence). CDR3 length equals 14 residues. V was clipped by 2 bases and J by 2 bases, with 10 bases between them. CDR3 nucleotide sequence: TGTGCCAGCAGTTTACTTGGGCGGGCCTACGAGCAGTACTTC. Amino acid sequence: CASSLLGRAYEQYF.

This clone has a handful of counts. V is TRBV4-1 and J is TRBJ1-5; possible D gene TRBD1, 5 bases. Trimming took off 4 bases at V and 0 bases at J, with 10 bases between the two ends. Per germline, CDR1 MGHRA and CDR2 YSYEKL. CDR3 length: 15 amino acids. The CDR3 sequence is CASSLQAYSNQPQHF. In DNA form, the CDR3 reads TGCGCCAGCAGCCTACAGGCCTATAGCAATCAGCCCCAGCATTTT.

The chain joins TRBV4-1 to TRBJ2-5; D ambiguous. The last part of the DNA fits TRBJ2-7 better; the J call may be wrong. The V gene's germline CDR1 is MGHRA and CDR2 YSYEKL. CDR3 size: 14 residues. The CDR3 DNA reads as TGCGCCAGCAGCCAAGAGGCAGCCTTCGGCGAGCAGTACTTC. Translated, it gives CASSQEAAFGEQYF.

The V call is TRBV28, the J call TRBJ2-7, with D perhaps TRBD2 (6 bases). Per germline, CDR1 MDHEN and CDR2 SYDVKM. V shed 6 bases and J shed 4 bases, with 16 bases lying between them. The CDR3 covers 14 residues. CDR3 DNA: TGTGCCAGCAGGACCCGGGGGTTTTCGTACGAGCAGTACTTC. This translates into CASRTRGFSYEQYF.

V usage is TRBV7-6 and J usage is TRBJ1-1; D perhaps matches TRBD1 (6 bases). The CDR3 loop spans 17 amino acids. V was pared by 1 base and J by 3 bases, with 18 bases between. CDR1 is SGHVS and CDR2 is FNYEAQ in the germline V gene. CDR3 amino acids: CASSLGGGHPGDTEAFF. The CDR3 bases are TGTGCCAGCAGCTTAGGAGGGGGGCACCCAGGGGACACTGAAGCTTTCTTT.

This chain connects TRBV4-1 to TRBJ1-4, with D unclear. Looked up from germline, CDR1 is MGHRA and CDR2 is YSYEKL. The V and J ends lost 1 base and 4 bases respectively, with 13 bases between them. CDR3 length equals 16 residues. In DNA form, the CDR3 reads TGCGCCAGCAGCCAAGTAGGCCAGGTGATTAATGAAAAACTGTTTTTT. This codes for CASSQVGQVINEKLFF.

V usage is TRBV6-5 and J usage is TRBJ2-2, with D unclear. This CDR3 contains 14 residues. Germline V lookup: CDR1 MNHEY, CDR2 SVGAGI. With 2 bases removed from V and 8 bases from J, the gap between germline ends came to 12 bases. CDR3 nucleotides: TGTGCCAGCAGTTACAGGGAATACCAGGGGGAGCTGTTTTTT. It is translated as CASSYREYQGELFF.

The chain carries TRBV6-4 and TRBJ2-1; 13 bases line up with TRBD2. V lost 6 bases to trimming and J lost 10 bases; unmatched junction nucleotides: 18. CDR3 length: 18 residues. Germline CDR1 is MRHNA and CDR2 is SNTAGT. The CDR3 DNA follows: TGTGCCAGCAGCCCCCTCGGGGTACTAGCGGGAGGGCCTCAGGAGCAGTTCTTC. Protein sequence: CASSPLGVLAGGPQEQFF.

The gene calls are TRBV4-3 and TRBJ2-5; TRBD2 is a possible D gene (5 bases). With 1 base removed from V and 5 bases from J, the gap between germline ends came to 8 bases. This CDR3 has 13 amino acids. Germline V gene lookup returns CDR1 LGHNA and CDR2 YSLEER. The CDR3 region has the DNA TGCGCCAGCAGCCAAGGGGGAGTGGAGACCCAGTACTTC. It encodes CASSQGGVETQYF.

V gene TRBV28 combines with J gene TRBJ2-2; D is possibly TRBD1 (5 bases). This CDR3 spans 13 amino acids. Between the trimmed V and J ends, which lost 6 bases and 7 bases, there was a span of 12 bases. Germline-derived CDR1 and CDR2 are MDHEN and SYDVKM. The CDR3 nucleotides read TGTGCCAGCAGCCTTGATAGGGGCGGGGAGCTGTTTTTT. The encoded protein is CASSLDRGGELFF.

This chain connects TRBV7-8 to TRBJ2-2, with 8 nucleotides matching TRBD1. This CDR3 spans 18 amino acids. Trimming at V came to 1 base and at J to 1 base, leaving 8 bases not matched to a gene. The germline CDR1 and CDR2 sequences are SGHVS and FQNEAQ. CDR3 in amino acids: CASSLVPTGTGNTGELFF. CDR3 bases: TGTGCCAGCAGCTTAGTACCCACCGGGACAGGGAACACCGGGGAGCTGTTTTTT.

This clone was counted only a few times. V is TRBV27 and J is TRBJ1-6; 8 positions match TRBD1. With 6 bases clipped from V and 10 bases from J, the junction kept 8 bases outside the gene matches. The length of the CDR3 is 14 residues. Germline-derived CDR1 and CDR2 are MNHEY and SMNVEV (reference sequence). This CDR3 is CASRPTGVGSPLHF. Written as DNA, the CDR3 is TGTGCCAGCAGACCGACAGGGGTGGGATCACCCCTCCACTTT.

This sequence joins TRBV27 and TRBJ2-3, with a tentative D call TRBD2 (6 bases). The germline V and J ends were trimmed by 7 bases and 5 bases, with 13 bases remaining between them. The CDR3 has 13 amino acids. Per the germline V gene, CDR1 is MNHEY and CDR2 is SMNVEV (reference sequence). The CDR3 DNA follows: TGTGCCAGCACCCATCGGAGGGAAGATACGCAGTATTTT. Translation: CASTHRREDTQYF.

This clone came up once. The CDR3 sequence is CASSASGRASPYEQYF. CDR3 nucleotide sequence: TGTGCCAGCAGCGCTAGCGGGAGGGCCTCCCCCTACGAGCAGTACTTC. The chain recombines TRBV13 with TRBJ2-7; TRBD2 agrees at 12 bases. CDR3 length: 16 amino acids. V trimming: 5 bases; J trimming: 2 bases; junction bases outside the gene matches: 7. The germline V gene has CDR1 PRHDT and CDR2 FYEKMQ (reference sequence).

The chain has TRBV27 and TRBJ2-1, with 12 bases identical to TRBD2. CDR3 size: 17 residues. Trimming took 1 base from V and 6 from J; bases not matched to a gene: 7. Germline V lookup: CDR1 MNHEY, CDR2 SMNVEV (reference sequence). The CDR3 sequence: CASSLFASGRALNEQFF. DNA for the CDR3: TGTGCCAGCAGTTTATTCGCTAGCGGGAGGGCCCTCAATGAGCAGTTCTTC.

This sequence joins TRBV27 and TRBJ2-7; TRBD2 agrees at 8 bases. Germline CDR1 reads MNHEY; CDR2 reads SMNVEV (reference sequence). With 6 bases clipped from V and 3 bases from J, the junction kept 7 bases outside the gene matches. The CDR3 runs 14 residues. CDR3 in amino acids: CASSVASGFYEQYF. The CDR3 DNA sequence: TGTGCCAGCAGCGTGGCTAGCGGGTTCTACGAGCAGTACTTC.

The chain carries TRBV19 and TRBJ2-1; D unclear. Deletions cut 3 bases from V and 2 bases from J, with 11 bases between. The CDR3 sequence is 15 residues long. Germline CDR1 is LNHDA and CDR2 is SQIVND (reference sequence). The CDR3 protein is CASSIGPLTYNEQFF. The CDR3 coding sequence is TGTGCCAGTAGTATCGGTCCGCTGACCTACAATGAGCAGTTCTTC.

The rearrangement links TRBV11-2 to TRBJ2-7; D might be TRBD2 (6 bases). The CDR3 contains 15 residues. Germline CDR1 reads SGHAT; CDR2 reads FQNNGV. Trimming removed 6 bases from V and 3 bases from J, with 18 bases in between. The CDR3 bases are TGTGCCAGCAGACACTCCTGGTCGGGGGTCTACGAGCAGTACTTC. Its protein is CASRHSWSGVYEQYF.

The gene calls are TRBV5-6 and TRBJ2-7; 9 bases agree with TRBD1. Germline V gene lookup returns CDR1 SGHDT and CDR2 YYEEEE. The V gene end was trimmed by 0 bases and the J gene end by 5 bases; junction bases not matched to a gene: 12. This CDR3 is 17 amino acids long. As DNA, the CDR3 is TGTGCCAGCAGCTTGGGATACAGGGGGCGTCTCGTCGACGAGCAGTACTTC. As protein: CASSLGYRGRLVDEQYF.

The chain joins TRBV9 to TRBJ1-2, with TRBD1 as a possible D gene (5 bases). Trimming stripped 0 bases from V and 5 bases from J, with 14 bases between. From germline, CDR1 is SGDLS and CDR2 YYNGEE. This CDR3 contains 15 residues. CDR3 in DNA: TGTGCCAGCAGCGTAGGAGGGGACGGGGTGTATGGCTACACCTTC. This gives the protein CASSVGGDGVYGYTF.

This clone was picked up one time. The chain uses TRBV29-1 and TRBJ2-7; D could derive from TRBD1 or TRBD2 (5 bases each). Trimming stripped 6 bases from V and 1 base from J, with 13 bases between. The CDR3 consists of 13 residues. Germline CDR1 is SQVTM and CDR2 is ANQGSEA. The CDR3 here is CSVLPGRSYEQYF. CDR3 sequence (DNA): TGCAGCGTCCTCCCGGGACGATCCTACGAGCAGTACTTC.

The chain joins TRBV7-6 to TRBJ2-2; a weak D match, TRBD2 (7 bases). The germline V and J ends were trimmed by 5 bases and 6 bases, with 10 bases remaining between them. Germline values: CDR1 SGHVS, CDR2 FNYEAQ. The CDR3 is 13 amino acids. The CDR3: CASSPGGSGELFF. The CDR3 bases are TGTGCCAGCAGCCCGGGGGGCTCCGGGGAGCTGTTTTTT.

This chain links TRBV6-6 with TRBJ2-7; 9 nucleotides line up with TRBD1. V shed 4 bases, J shed 3 bases, and the junction held 10 bases outside the gene matches. The germline CDR1 and CDR2 sequences are MNHNY and SVGAGI (reference sequence). CDR3 size: 16 residues. CDR3 DNA sequence: TGTGCCAGCAGTTTAAGGACCGGGACAGGGATCTACGAGCAGTACTTC. It yields the protein CASSLRTGTGIYEQYF.